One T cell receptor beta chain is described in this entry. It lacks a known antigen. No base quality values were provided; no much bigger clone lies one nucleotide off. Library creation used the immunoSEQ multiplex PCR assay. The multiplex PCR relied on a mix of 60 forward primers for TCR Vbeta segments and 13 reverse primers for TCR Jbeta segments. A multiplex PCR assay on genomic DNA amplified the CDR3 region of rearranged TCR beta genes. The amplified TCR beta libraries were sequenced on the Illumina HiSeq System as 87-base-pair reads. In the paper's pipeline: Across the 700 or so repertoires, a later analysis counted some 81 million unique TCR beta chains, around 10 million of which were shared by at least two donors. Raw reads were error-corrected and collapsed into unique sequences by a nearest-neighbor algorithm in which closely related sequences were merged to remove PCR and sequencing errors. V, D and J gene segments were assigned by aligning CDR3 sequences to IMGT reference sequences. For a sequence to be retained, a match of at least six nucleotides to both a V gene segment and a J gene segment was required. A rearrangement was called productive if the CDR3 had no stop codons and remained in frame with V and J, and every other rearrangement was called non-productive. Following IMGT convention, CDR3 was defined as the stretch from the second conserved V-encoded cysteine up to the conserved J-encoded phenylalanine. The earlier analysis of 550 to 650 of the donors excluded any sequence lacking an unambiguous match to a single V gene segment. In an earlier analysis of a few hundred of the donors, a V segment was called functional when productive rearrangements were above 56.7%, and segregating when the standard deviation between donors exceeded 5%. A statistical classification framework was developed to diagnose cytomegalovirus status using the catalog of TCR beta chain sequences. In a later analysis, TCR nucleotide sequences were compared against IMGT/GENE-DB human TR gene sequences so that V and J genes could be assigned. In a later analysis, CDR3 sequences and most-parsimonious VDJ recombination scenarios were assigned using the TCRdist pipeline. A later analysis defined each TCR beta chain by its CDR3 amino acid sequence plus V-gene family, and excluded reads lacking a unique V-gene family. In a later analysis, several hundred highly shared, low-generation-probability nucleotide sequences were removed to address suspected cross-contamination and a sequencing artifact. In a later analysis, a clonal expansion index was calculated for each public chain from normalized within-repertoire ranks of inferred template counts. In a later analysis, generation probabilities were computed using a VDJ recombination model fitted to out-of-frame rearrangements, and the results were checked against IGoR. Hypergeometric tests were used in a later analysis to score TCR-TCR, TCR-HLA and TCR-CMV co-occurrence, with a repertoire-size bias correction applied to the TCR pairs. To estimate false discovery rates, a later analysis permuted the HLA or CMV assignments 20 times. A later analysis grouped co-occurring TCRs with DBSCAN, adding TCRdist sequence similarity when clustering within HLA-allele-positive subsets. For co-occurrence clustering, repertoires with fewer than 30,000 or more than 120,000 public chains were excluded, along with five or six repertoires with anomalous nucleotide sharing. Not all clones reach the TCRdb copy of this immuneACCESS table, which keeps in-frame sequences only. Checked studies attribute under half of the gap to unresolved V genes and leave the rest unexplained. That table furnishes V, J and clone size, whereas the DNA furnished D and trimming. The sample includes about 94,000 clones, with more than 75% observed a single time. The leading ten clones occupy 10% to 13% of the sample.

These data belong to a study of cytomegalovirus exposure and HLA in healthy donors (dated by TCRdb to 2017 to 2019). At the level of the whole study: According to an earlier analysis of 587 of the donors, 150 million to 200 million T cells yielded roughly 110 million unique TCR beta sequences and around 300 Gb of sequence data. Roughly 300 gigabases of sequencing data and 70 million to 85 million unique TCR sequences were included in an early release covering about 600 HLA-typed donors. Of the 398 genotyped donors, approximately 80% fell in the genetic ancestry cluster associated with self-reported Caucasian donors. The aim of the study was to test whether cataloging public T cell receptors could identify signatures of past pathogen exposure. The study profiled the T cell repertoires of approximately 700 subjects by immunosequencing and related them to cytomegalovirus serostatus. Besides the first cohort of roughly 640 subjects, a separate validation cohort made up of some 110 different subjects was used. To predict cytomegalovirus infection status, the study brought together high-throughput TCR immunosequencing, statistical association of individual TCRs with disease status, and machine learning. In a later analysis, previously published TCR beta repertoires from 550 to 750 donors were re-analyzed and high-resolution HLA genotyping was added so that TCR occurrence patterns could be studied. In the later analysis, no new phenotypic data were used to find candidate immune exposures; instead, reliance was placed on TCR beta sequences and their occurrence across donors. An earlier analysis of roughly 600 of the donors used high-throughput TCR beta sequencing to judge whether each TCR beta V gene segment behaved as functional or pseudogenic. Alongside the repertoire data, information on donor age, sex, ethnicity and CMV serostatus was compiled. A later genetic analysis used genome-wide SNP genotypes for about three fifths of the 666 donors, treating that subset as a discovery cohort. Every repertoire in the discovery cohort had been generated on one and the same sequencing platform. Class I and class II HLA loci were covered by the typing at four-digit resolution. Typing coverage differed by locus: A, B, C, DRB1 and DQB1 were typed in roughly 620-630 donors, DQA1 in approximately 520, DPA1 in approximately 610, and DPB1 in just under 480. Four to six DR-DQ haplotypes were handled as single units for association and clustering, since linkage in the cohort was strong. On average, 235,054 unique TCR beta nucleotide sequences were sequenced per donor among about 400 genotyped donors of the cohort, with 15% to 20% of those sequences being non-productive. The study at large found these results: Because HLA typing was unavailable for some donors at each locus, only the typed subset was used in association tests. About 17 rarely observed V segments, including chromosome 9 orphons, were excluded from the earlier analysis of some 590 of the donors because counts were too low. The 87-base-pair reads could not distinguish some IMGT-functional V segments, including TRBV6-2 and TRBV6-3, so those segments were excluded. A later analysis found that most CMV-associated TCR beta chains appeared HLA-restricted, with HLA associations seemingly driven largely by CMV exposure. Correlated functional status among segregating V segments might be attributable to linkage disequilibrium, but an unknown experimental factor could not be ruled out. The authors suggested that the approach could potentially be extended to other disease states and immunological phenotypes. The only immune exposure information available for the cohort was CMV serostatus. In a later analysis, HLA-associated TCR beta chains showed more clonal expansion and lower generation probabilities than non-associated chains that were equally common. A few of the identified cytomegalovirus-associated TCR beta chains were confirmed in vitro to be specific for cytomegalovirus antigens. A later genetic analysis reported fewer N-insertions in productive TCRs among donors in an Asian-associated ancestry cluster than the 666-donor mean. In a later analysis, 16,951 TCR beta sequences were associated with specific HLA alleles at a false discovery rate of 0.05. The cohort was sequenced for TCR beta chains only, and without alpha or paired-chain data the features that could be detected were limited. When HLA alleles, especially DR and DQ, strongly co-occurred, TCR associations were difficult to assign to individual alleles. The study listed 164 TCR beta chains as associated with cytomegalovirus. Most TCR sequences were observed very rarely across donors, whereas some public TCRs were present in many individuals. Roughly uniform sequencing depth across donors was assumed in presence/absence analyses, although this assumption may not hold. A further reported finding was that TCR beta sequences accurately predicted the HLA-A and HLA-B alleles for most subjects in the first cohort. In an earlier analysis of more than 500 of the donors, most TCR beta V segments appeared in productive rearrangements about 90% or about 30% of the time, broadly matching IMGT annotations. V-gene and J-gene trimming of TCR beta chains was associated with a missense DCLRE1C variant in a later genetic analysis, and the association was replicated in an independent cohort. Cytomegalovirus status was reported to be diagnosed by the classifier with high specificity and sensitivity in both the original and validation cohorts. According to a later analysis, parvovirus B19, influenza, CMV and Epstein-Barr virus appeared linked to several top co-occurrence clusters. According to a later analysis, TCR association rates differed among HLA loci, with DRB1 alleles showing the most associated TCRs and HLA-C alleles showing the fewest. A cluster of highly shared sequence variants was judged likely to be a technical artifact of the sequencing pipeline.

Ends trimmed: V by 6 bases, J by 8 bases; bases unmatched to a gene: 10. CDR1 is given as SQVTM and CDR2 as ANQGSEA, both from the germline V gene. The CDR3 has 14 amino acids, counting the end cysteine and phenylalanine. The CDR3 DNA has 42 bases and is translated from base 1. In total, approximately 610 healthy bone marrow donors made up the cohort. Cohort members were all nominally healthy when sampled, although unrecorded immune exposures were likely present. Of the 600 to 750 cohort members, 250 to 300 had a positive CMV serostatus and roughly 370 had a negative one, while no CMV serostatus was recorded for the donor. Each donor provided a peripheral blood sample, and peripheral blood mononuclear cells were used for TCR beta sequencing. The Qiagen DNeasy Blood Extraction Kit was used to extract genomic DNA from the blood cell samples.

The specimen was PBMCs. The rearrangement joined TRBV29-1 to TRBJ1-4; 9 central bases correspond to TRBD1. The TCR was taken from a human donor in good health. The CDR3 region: CSVKPGQGLEKLFF. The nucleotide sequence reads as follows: TGCAGCGTAAAACCGGGACAGGGATTGGAAAAACTGTTTTTT.